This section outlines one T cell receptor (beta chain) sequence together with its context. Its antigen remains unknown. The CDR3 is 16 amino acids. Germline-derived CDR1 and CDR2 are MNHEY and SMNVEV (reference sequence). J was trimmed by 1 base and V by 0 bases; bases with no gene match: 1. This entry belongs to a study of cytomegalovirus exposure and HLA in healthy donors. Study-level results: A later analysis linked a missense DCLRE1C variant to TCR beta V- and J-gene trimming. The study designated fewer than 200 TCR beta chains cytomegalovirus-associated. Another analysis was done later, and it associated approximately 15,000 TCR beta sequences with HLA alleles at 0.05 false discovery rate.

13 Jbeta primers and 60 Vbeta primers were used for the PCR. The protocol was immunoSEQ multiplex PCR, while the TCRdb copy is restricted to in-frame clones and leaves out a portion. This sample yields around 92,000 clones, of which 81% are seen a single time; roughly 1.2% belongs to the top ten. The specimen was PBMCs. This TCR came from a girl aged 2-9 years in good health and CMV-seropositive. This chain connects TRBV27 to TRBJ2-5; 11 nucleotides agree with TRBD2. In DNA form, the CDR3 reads TGTGCCAGCAGTTTATCTAGCGGGAGGGCCCAAGAGACCCAGTACTTC. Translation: CASSLSSGRAQETQYF.